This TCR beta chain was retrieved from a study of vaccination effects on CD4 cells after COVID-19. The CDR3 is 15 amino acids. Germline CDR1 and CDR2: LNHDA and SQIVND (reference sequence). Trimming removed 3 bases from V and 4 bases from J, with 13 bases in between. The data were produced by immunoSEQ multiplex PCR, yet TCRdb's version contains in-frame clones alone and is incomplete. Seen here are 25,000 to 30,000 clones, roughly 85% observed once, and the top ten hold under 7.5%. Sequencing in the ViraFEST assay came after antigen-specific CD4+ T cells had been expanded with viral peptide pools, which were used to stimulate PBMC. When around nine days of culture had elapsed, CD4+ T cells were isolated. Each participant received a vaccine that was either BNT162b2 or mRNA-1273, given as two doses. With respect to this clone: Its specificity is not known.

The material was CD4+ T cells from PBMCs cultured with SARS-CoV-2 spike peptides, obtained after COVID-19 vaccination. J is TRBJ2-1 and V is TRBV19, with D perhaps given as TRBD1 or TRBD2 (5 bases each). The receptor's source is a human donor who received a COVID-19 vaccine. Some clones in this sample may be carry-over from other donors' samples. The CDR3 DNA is TGTGCCAGTAGTATGGGACCGCCGTTTTACAATGAGCAGTTCTTC. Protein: CASSMGPPFYNEQFF. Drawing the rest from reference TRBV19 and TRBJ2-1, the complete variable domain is DGGITQSPKYLFRKEGQNVTLSCEQNLNHDAMYWYRQDPGQGLRLIYYSQIVNDFQKGDIAEGYSVSREKKESFPLTVTSAQKNPTAFYLCASSMGPPFYNEQFFGPGTRLTVL.